These 10 T cell receptor beta chains were sequenced from one sample in a study of T-cell reconstitution after alpha-beta-depleted transplantation in children. Molecular barcoding with unique molecular identifiers was used for the TCRbeta library. One entry per CDR3 protein results from TCRdb running MiXCR on the PCR reads. This table holds fewer than 550,000 distinct CDR3 sequences, approximately 10% found once. Sequences were derived from PBMCs, mostly from graft donor cells, sampled 180 days after TCRalphabeta/CD19-depleted stem cell transplant. The receptors stem from a female patient aged 2-9 years who had a stem cell transplant for aplastic anemia, so the T cells may come from the graft donor.

J is TRBJ2-2 and V is TRBV27; no clear D. The germline gives CDR1 MNHEY, CDR2 SMNVEV (reference sequence). V lost 0 bases and J lost 5, with 7 bases in between. The CDR3 has 14 residues. CDR3 residues: CASSLSMVTGELFF. The CDR3 DNA follows: TGTGCCAGCAGTTTATCAATGGTAACCGGGGAGCTGTTTTTT.

This clonotype was counted at least ten times. The chain has TRBV29-1 and TRBJ2-7; D may be TRBD1 (6 bases). V lost 6 bases and J lost 9, with 18 bases in between. Germline assignment: CDR1 SQVTM and CDR2 ANQGSEA. CDR3 length equals 12 residues. The CDR3 sequence: CSVTGSGFGQYF. The CDR3, as DNA: TGCAGCGTGACAGGTTCCGGGTTTGGGCAGTACTTC.

This clonotype was observed a few times. This chain links TRBV28 with TRBJ2-4; 9 nucleotides match TRBD1. V shed 8 bases, J shed 3 bases, and the junction held 5 bases outside the gene matches. Looked up from germline, CDR1 is MDHEN and CDR2 is SYDVKM. This CDR3 spans 14 amino acids. CDR3 residues: CASLQGAGKNIQYF. The CDR3 nucleotides read TGTGCCAGCTTACAGGGGGCCGGCAAAAACATTCAGTACTTC.

This chain uses TRBV20-1 with TRBJ2-1; 7 nucleotides match TRBD2. V shed 5 bases and J 6 bases; nucleotides not matched to a gene: 7. The germline CDR1 and CDR2 sequences are DFQATT and SNEGSKA (reference sequence). This CDR3 has 13 amino acids. The DNA for the CDR3 is TGCAGTGCTCCGGGACTAAGGGGCAATGAGCAGTTCTTC. Translating gives CSAPGLRGNEQFF.

This clonotype was counted many times. This chain links TRBV29-1 with TRBJ2-3; D is unclear. This CDR3 is 11 amino acids long. The V end lost 3 bases, the J end lost 6 bases, and 7 bases lay between the germline ends. The V gene's germline CDR1 is SQVTM and CDR2 ANQGSEA. CDR3 in DNA: TGCAGCGTTGACCGGTCCGATACGCAGTATTTT. Amino acids: CSVDRSDTQYF.

In its sample, this clonotype was seen many times. The chain carries TRBV5-5 and TRBJ2-1; 8 bases line up with TRBD2. Germline trimming cut 1 base from V and 6 bases from J; bases unmatched to any gene: 9. The CDR3 spans 16 residues. Germline V lookup: CDR1 SGHKS, CDR2 YYEKEE (reference sequence). Written as DNA, the CDR3 is TGTGCCAGCAGCTTGCCCGGGAGCGGGAGTGGCAATGAGCAGTTCTTC. It translates to CASSLPGSGSGNEQFF.

The gene calls are TRBV7-2 and TRBJ2-2, with D uncertain. CDR1 and CDR2 (germline): SGHTA, FQGNSA. The CDR3 spans 12 residues. V was trimmed by 4 bases and J by 6 bases, leaving 6 bases between them. CDR3 DNA sequence: TGTGCCAGCAGCTATGCTCCCGGGGAGCTGTTTTTT. Protein sequence: CASSYAPGELFF.

This clonotype was found a few times. The rearrangement joins TRBV12-3 or TRBV12-4 to TRBJ1-1; D uncertain. The V gene lost 6 bases and the J gene lost 1 base, with 9 bases spanning the gap. This CDR3 contains 13 residues. CDR3 in DNA: TGTGCCAGCAGGGCTTACAGGAACACTGAAGCTTTCTTT. Protein sequence: CASRAYRNTEAFF.

The chain recombines TRBV7-2 with TRBJ2-1; D remains unclear. CDR1 is SGHTA and CDR2 is FQGNSA in the germline V gene. Trimming took off 1 base at V and 0 bases at J, with 10 bases between the two ends. This CDR3 region has 16 residues. The DNA for the CDR3 is TGTGCCAGCAGCTTAGGCCTGCGTAGCTCCTACAATGAGCAGTTCTTC. This sequence encodes CASSLGLRSSYNEQFF.

The chain has TRBV2 and TRBJ2-7, with D perhaps assigned TRBD1 or TRBD2 (5 bases each). This CDR3 spans 15 amino acids. The V gene lost 6 bases and the J gene lost 5 bases, with 20 bases spanning the gap. The germline V gene encodes CDR1 SNHLY and CDR2 FYNNEI. CDR3 sequence reads: CASSWDQIHRHEQYF. The CDR3 coding sequence is TGTGCCAGCAGCTGGGACCAAATTCACCGCCACGAGCAGTACTTC.